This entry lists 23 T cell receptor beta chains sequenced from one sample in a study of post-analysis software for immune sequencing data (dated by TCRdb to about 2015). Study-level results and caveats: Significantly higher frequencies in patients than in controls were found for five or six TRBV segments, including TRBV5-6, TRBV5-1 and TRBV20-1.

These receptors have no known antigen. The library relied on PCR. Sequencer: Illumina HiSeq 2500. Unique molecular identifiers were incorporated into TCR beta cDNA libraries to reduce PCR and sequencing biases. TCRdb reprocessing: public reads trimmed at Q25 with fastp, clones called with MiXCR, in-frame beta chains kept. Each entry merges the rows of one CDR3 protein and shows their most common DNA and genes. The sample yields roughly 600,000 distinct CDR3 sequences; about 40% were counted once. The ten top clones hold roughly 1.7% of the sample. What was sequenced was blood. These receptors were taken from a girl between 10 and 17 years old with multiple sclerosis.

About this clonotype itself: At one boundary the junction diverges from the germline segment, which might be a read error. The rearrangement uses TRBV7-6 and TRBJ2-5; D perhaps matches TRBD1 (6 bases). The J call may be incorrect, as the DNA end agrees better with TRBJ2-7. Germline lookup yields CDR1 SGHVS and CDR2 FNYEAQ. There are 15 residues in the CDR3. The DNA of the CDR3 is TGTACCAGCAGCGCTGGAACAGGGAATTCGTACGAGCAGTACTTC. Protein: CTSSAGTGNSYEQYF.

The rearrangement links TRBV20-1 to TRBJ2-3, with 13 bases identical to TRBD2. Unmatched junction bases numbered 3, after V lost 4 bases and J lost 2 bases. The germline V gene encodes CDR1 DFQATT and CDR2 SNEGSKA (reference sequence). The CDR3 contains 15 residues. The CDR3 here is CSANGLAGDTDTQYF. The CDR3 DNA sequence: TGCAGTGCTAACGGACTAGCGGGGGACACAGATACGCAGTATTTT.

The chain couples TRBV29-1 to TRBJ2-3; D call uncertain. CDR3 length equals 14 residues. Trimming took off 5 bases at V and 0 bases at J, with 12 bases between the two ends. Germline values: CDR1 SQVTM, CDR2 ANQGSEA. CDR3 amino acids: CSVRGSYSTDTQYF. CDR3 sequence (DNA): TGCAGCGTTCGAGGCAGTTATAGCACAGATACGCAGTATTTT.

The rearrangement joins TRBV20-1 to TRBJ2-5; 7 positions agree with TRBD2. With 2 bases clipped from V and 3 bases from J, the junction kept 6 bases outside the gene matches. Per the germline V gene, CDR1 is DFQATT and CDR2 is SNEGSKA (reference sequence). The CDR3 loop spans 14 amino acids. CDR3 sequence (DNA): TGCAGTGCTAGACGAGCGGGATTCGAAGAGACCCAGTACTTC. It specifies CSARRAGFEETQYF.

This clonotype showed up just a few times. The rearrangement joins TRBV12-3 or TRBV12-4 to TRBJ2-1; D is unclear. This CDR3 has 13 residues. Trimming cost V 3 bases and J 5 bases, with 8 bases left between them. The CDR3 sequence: CASSLSQHNEQFF. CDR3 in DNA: TGTGCCAGCAGTTTGTCACAGCACAATGAGCAGTTCTTC.

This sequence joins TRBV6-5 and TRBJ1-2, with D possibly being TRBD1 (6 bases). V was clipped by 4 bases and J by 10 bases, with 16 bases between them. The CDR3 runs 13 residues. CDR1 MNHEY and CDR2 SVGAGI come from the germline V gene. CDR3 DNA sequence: TGTGCCAGCAGTTCAGGGGTAAAGGCCTTCTACACCTTC. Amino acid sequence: CASSSGVKAFYTF.

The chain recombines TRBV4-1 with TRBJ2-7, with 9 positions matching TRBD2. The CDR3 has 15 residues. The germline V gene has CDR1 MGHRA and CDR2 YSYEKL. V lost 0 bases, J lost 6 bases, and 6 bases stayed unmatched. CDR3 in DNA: TGCGCCAGCAGCCAAGAAGCGGCGGGAGGGACCGAGCAGTACTTC. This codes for CASSQEAAGGTEQYF.

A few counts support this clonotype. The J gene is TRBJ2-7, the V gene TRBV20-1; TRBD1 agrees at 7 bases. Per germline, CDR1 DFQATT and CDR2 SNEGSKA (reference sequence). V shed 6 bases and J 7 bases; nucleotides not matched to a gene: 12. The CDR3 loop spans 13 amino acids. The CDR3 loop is CSALDRSAGEQYF. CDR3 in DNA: TGCAGTGCCCTGGACAGGTCCGCCGGGGAGCAGTACTTC.

The CDR3 reads CSVEDGASGRYEQYF. The DNA for the CDR3 is TGCAGCGTTGAAGATGGGGCTAGCGGGAGATACGAGCAGTACTTC. The rearrangement links TRBV29-1 to TRBJ2-7; 10 nucleotides match TRBD2. Germline V CDR1 and CDR2: SQVTM, ANQGSEA. With V trimmed by 0 bases and J by 4 bases, 6 bases remained unmatched. The CDR3 is 15 amino acids.

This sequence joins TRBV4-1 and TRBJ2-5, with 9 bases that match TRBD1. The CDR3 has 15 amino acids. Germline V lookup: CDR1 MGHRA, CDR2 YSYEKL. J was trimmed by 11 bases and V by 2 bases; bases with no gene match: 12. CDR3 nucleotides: TGCGCCAGCAGCCAACCATCTGGACAGGGGAATGAGCAGTACTTC. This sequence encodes CASSQPSGQGNEQYF.

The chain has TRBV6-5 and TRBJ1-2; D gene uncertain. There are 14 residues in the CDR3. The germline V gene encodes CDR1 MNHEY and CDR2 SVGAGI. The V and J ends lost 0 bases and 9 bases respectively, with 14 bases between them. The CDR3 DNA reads TGTGCCAGCAGTTACTCGAGGTGGTATGGAAGCTACACCTTC. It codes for CASSYSRWYGSYTF.

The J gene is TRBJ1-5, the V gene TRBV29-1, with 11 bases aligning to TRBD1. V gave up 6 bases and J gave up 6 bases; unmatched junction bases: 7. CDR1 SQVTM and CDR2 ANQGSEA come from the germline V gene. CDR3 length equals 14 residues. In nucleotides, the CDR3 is TGCAGCGTAGCCGGACAGGGGGCCGGTCAGCCCCAGCATTTT. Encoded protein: CSVAGQGAGQPQHF.

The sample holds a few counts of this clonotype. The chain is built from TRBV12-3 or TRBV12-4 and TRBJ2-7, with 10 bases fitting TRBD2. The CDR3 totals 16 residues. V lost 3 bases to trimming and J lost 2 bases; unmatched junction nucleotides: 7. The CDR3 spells CASSFVAGGRPYEQYF. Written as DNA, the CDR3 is TGTGCCAGCAGTTTTGTAGCGGGGGGTAGACCCTACGAGCAGTACTTC.

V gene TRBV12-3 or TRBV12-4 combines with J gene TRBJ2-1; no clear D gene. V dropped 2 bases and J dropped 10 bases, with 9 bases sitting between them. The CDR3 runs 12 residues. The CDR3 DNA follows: TGTGCCAGCAGTTTAACGGAATACGAGCAGTTCTTC. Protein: CASSLTEYEQFF.

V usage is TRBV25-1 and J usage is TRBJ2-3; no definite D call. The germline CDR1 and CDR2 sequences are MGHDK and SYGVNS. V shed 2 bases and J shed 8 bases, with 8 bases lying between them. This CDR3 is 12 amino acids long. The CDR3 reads CASSERRSTQYF. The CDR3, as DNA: TGTGCCAGCAGTGAACGACGGAGTACGCAGTATTTT.

CDR3 sequence: CASSRFRDREFF. CDR3 DNA sequence: TGTGCCAGCAGCCGATTCCGGGACAGGGAGTTCTTC. The chain is built from TRBV14 and TRBJ2-1, with 9 bases aligning to TRBD1. Per the germline V gene, CDR1 is SGHDN and CDR2 is FVKESK. There are 12 residues in the CDR3. The V gene end was trimmed by 4 bases and the J gene end by 14 bases; junction bases not matched to a gene: 6.

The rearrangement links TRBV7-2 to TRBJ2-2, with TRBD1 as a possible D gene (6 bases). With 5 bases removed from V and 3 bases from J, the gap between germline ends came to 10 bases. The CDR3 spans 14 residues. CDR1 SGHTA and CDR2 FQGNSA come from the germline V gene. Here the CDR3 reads CASSPRQDTGELFF. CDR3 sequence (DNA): TGTGCCAGCAGCCCCCGACAGGACACCGGGGAGCTGTTTTTT.

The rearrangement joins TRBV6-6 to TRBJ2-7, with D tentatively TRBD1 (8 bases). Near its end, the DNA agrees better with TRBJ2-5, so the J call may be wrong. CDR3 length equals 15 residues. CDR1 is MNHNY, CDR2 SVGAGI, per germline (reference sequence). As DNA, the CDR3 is TGTGCCAGCAGTTACCCAGACAGGGGAGGGAAGACCCAGTACTTC. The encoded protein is CASSYPDRGGKTQYF.

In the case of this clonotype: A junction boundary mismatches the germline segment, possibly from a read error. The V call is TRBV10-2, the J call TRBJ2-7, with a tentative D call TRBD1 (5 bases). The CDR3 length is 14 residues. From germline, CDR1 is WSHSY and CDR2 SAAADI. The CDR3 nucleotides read TGCGCCGGCAGTGCTGACGACAGCTCCTACGAGCAGTACTTC. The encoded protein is CAGSADDSSYEQYF.

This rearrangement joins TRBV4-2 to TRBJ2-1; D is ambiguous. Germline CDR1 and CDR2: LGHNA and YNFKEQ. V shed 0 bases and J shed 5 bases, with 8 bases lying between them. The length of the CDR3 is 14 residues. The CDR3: CASSQEGLNNEQFF. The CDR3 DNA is TGTGCCAGCAGCCAAGAAGGGCTAAACAATGAGCAGTTCTTC.

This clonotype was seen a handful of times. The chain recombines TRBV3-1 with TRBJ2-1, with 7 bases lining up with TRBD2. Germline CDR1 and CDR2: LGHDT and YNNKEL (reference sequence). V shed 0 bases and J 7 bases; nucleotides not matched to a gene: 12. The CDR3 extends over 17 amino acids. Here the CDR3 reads CASSQENGLVVLNEQFF. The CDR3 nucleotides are TGTGCCAGCAGCCAAGAAAATGGACTAGTGGTGTTAAATGAGCAGTTCTTC.

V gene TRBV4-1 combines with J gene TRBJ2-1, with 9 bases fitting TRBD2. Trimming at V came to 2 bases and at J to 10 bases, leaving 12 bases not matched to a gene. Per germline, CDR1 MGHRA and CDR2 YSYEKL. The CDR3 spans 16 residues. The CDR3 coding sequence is TGCGCCAGCAGCCAAATCAAGTCTAGCGGGGCGGGGGAGCAGTTCTTC. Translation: CASSQIKSSGAGEQFF.

CDR3 protein: CASSYSGGTYEQYF. For the CDR3, the DNA is TGTGCCAGCAGTTACTCTGGCGGGACCTACGAGCAGTACTTC. The chain is built from TRBV6-5 and TRBJ2-7, with a possible D match to TRBD2 (6 bases). This CDR3 comprises 14 residues. Germline V gives CDR1 MNHEY, CDR2 SVGAGI. Trimming cost V 0 bases and J 2 bases, with 8 bases left between them.